This entry features one TCR beta chain sequence. Its antigen is not known. The data are from a study of OX40 agonist ivuxolimab in advanced cancers. Study-level background: Ivuxolimab, an agonist antibody against OX40 (CD134), was given to patients. Three partial responders included one hepatocellular carcinoma patient and two cutaneous melanoma patients. Notes on the study in general: On average, CD8+ T cells had more expanded clones than CD4+. At doses 0.1 to 3.0 mg/kg, CD4+ and CD8+ clones expanded.

The germline gives CDR1 KGHSH, CDR2 LQKENI. V was cut by 1 base and J by 2 bases, with 12 bases left in between. The CDR3 sequence is 16 residues long. TCRdb's table, derived via immunoSEQ multiplex PCR, lists solely in-frame clones and lacks some. The sample contains 90,000 or so clones, around nine tenths of which appear only once. The chain has TRBV18 and TRBJ2-1; D not resolved. The input for sequencing was CD4+ or CD8+ T cells sorted from blood, taken in a trial of the OX40 agonist ivuxolimab. The TCR comes from an adult with an advanced solid tumor such as melanoma, head and neck, liver or kidney cancer. CDR3 bases: TGTGCCAGCTCACCACTAGCAGCGTCGCCCTACAATGAGCAGTTCTTC. Encoded protein: CASSPLAASPYNEQFF.